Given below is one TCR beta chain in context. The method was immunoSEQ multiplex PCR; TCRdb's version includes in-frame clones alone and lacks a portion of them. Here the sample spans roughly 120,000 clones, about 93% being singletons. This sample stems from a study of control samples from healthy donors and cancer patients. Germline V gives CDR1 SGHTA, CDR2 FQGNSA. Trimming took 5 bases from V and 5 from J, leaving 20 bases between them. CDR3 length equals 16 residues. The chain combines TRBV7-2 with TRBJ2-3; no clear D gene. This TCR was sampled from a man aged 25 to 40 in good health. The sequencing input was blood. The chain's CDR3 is CASSASLGRSGDTQYF. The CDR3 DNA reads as TGTGCCAGCAGCGCATCTTTGGGCCGTTCCGGAGATACGCAGTATTTT.